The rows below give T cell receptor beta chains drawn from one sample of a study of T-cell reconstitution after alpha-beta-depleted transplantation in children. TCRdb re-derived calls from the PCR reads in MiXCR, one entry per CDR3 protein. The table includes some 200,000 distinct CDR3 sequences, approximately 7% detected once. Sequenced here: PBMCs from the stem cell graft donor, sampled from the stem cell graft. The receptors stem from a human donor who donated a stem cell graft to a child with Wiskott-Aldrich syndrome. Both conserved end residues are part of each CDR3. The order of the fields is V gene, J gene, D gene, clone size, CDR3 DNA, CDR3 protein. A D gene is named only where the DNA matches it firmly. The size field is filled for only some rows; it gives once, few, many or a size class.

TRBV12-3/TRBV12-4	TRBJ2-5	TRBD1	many	TGTGCCAGCAGCCCGGGGACAGGGGGGACCCAGTACTTC	CASSPGTGGTQYF
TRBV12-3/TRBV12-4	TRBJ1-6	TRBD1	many	TGTGCCAGCAGTCAGACAGGGGAGGGTCCACCCCTCCACTTT	CASSQTGEGPPLHF
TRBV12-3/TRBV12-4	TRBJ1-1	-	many	TGTGCCAGCAGTTTTAAATGGATGAACACTGAAGCTTTCTTT	CASSFKWMNTEAFF
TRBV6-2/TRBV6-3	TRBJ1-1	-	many	TGTGCCAGCAGTTCCCCCAGACAGTCATCCTTGAACACTGAAGCTTTCTTT	CASSSPRQSSLNTEAFF
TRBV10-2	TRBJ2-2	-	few	TGCGCCAGCAGCCAGGGGAGCGCCGGGGAGCTGTTTTTT	CASSQGSAGELFF
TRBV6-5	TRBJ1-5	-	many	TGTGCCAGCAGTTCCCGACAGATAGGGAATCAGCCCCAGCATTTT	CASSSRQIGNQPQHF
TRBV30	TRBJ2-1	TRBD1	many	TGTGCCTGGACTTCACAGGGGGAATACAATGAGCAGTTCTTC	CAWTSQGEYNEQFF
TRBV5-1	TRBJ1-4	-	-	TGCGCCAGCAGCTTGGCAACCAGAAATGAAAAACTGTTTTTT	CASSLATRNEKLFF
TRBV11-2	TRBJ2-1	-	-	TGTGCCAGCAGCCTCTTGGGGAGCACGTCCTACAATGAGCAGTTCTTC	CASSLLGSTSYNEQFF
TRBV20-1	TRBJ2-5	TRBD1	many	TGCAGTGCGATGACAGGGGCAACAGAGACCCAGTACTTC	CSAMTGATETQYF
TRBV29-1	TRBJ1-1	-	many	TGCAGCGTGGGGGGCGCCGCTGAAGCTTTCTTT	CSVGGAAEAFF
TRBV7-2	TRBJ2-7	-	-	TGTGCCAGCAGCTTAGTGGGCGGCTACAGCTCCTACGAGCAGTACTTC	CASSLVGGYSSYEQYF
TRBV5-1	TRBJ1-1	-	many	TGCGCCAGCAGCCTGAAGATAGGCACTGAAGCTTTCTTT	CASSLKIGTEAFF
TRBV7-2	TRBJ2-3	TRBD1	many	TGTGCCAGCAGCCAGGACAGGGTTGGCACAGATACGCAGTATTTT	CASSQDRVGTDTQYF
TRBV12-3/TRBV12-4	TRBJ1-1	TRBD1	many	TGTGCCAGCAGACGGCCAGGGACAGGGTACACTGAAGCTTTCTTT	CASRRPGTGYTEAFF
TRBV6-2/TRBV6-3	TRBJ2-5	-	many	TGTGCCAGCAGGATACAGGGTGGAGAGACCCAGTACTTC	CASRIQGGETQYF
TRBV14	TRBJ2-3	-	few	TGTGCCAGCAGCCAAGTAGATACGCAGTATTTT	CASSQVDTQYF
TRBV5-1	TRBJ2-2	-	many	TGCGCCAGCAGCTTTCGAGGAGCGAACACCGGGGAGCTGTTTTTT	CASSFRGANTGELFF
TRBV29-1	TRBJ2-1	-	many	TGCAGCGTTGAACCTACCCAGAGGGATGAGCAGTTCTTC	CSVEPTQRDEQFF
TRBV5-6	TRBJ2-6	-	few	TGTGCCAGCAGCTCGGATGTGACAGGGAGGTCGGCTGGGGCCAACGTCCTGACTTTC	CASSSDVTGRSAGANVLTF
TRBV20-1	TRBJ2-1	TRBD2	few	TGCAGTGCTAGTCTCCTAGCGGGGGAGTACAATGAGCAGTTCTTC	CSASLLAGEYNEQFF
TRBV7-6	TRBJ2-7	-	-	TGTGCCAGCAGTTCCCATTCCAGGTCCTACGAGCAGTACTTC	CASSSHSRSYEQYF
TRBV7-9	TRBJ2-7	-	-	TGTGCCAGCAGCAGCGAGCCCGGGGCAGGACCCTCCTACGAGCAGTACTTC	CASSSEPGAGPSYEQYF
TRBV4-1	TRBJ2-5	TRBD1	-	TGCGCCAGCAGCCAATGGTTAGGACAGGGTGAGACCCAGTACTTC	CASSQWLGQGETQYF
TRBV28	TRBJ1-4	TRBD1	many	TGTGCCAGCAGTCCGCCGGGACAGGAGAATGAAAAACTGTTTTTT	CASSPPGQENEKLFF
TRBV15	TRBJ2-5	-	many	TGTGCCACTGGACGGCCGCAAGAGACCCAGTACTTC	CATGRPQETQYF
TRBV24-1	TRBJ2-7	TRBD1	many	TGTGCCACCAGTGACCGGGACAGGGGGACTGGTGGGGAGCAGTACTTC	CATSDRDRGTGGEQYF
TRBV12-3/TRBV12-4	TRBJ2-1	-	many	TGTGCCAGCAGTTTGCAGGGACGGGAGCAGTTCTTC	CASSLQGREQFF
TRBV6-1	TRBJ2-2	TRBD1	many	TGTGCCAGCAGTGGGACAGGGTCTTTAACCGGGGAGCTGTTTTTT	CASSGTGSLTGELFF